The 2 T cell receptor beta chains given below trace back to one sample, sequenced in a study of CD8 T cells in ankylosing spondylitis. Study conclusions and caveats: What appeared characteristic of ankylosing spondylitis blood was a TCR beta motif of several highly homologous variants.

TCRdb used MiXCR to reprocess the 5' RACE reads, holding one entry per CDR3 protein. Of 350,000 to 550,000 distinct CDR3 sequences in the sample, more than 25% were seen once. These receptors are not linked to any known antigen. Material for sequencing was blood, either unsorted or a sorted T cell fraction (not recorded which). These receptors all come from a male donor with ankylosing spondylitis.

In this sample, this clonotype turned up a few times. The chain joins TRBV30 to TRBJ2-2; 7 bases match TRBD1. Looked up from germline, CDR1 is GTSNPN and CDR2 is SVGIG (reference sequence). The CDR3 runs 14 residues. V was clipped by 1 base and J by 2 bases; unmatched bases: 1. The CDR3 DNA sequence: TGTGCCTGGAGTGCAGGGGGAAACACCGGGGAGCTGTTTTTT. It codes for CAWSAGGNTGELFF.

The DNA for the CDR3 is TGCGCCAGCAGCTGGGGCGGGATTACAGATACGCAGTATTTT. It specifies CASSWGGITDTQYF. J is TRBJ2-3 and V is TRBV5-1; tentative D call: TRBD2 (6 bases). CDR3 size: 14 residues. V was clipped by 3 bases and J by 3 bases, with 11 bases between them. Germline loops: CDR1 SGHRS, CDR2 YFSETQ.